The 24 T cell receptor beta chains reported below all come from one sample, sequenced in a study of blood T cell repertoires in COVID-19. Using immunoSEQ multiplex PCR, the repertoire was profiled, and TCRdb retains in-frame clones only, with some absent. This sample yields 220,000 or so clones, of which roughly 81% are seen a single time; 2.5% to 3.5% belongs to the top ten. The sequenced material came from peripheral blood. The source of these receptors is a man aged 50 to 59 who had recovered from COVID-19.

The gene calls are TRBV30 and TRBJ2-2; 8 bases agree with TRBD1. V was pared by 6 bases and J by 7 bases, with 7 bases of the junction left unmatched. Germline V lookup: CDR1 GTSNPN, CDR2 SVGIG (reference sequence). The CDR3 sequence is 13 residues long. This CDR3 is CACGQGADGELFF. The CDR3 DNA is TGTGCCTGCGGACAGGGTGCAGACGGGGAGCTGTTTTTT.

The chain is built from TRBV5-1 and TRBJ2-2; 13 nucleotides match TRBD2. CDR3 length equals 19 residues. Germline CDR1 is SGHRS and CDR2 is YFSETQ. The ends lost 1 base at V and 0 bases at J; junction bases unmatched: 6. CDR3 sequence (DNA): TGCGCCAGCAGCTTGTTGACTAGCGGGAGGTTAACGAACACCGGGGAGCTGTTTTTT. Amino acid sequence: CASSLLTSGRLTNTGELFF.

The chain combines TRBV2 with TRBJ2-7; 13 bases agree with TRBD2. From germline, CDR1 is SNHLY and CDR2 FYNNEI. Trimming cost V 8 bases and J 4 bases; bases outside gene matches: 17. This CDR3 contains 18 residues. The CDR3 nucleotides are TGTGCCAGCTCAGGGCGGGGGACTAGCGGGATTCGGGTGTACGAGCAGTACTTC. It codes for CASSGRGTSGIRVYEQYF.

The chain has TRBV5-5 and TRBJ1-2, with 8 bases aligning to TRBD1. CDR1 SGHKS and CDR2 YYEKEE come from the germline V gene (reference sequence). Trimming removed 0 bases from V and 8 bases from J; junction bases left unmatched: 9. The CDR3 has 15 residues. In DNA, the CDR3 is TGTGCCAGCAGCTTGGCCAGGGGGCGCGTAGAAGGCTACACCTTC. Amino acid sequence: CASSLARGRVEGYTF.

The rearrangement links TRBV15 to TRBJ2-3; D remains ambiguous. V lost 3 bases and J lost 0, with 7 bases in between. CDR1 and CDR2 from the germline V gene are LNHNV and YYDKDF (reference sequence). The CDR3 covers 14 residues. The CDR3 sequence is CATSRAYSTDTQYF. In nucleotides, the CDR3 is TGTGCCACCAGCAGGGCATATAGCACAGATACGCAGTATTTT.

This clone was seen only a few times. V gene TRBV19 combines with J gene TRBJ1-5, with a possible D match to TRBD1 (5 bases). V lost 7 bases, J lost 4 bases, and 17 bases lay in between. The CDR3 spans 15 residues. The germline CDR1 and CDR2 sequences are LNHDA and SQIVND (reference sequence). CDR3 protein: CASKGTRLDNQPQHF. Here the CDR3 DNA reads TGTGCCAGTAAGGGGACTCGGCTAGATAATCAGCCCCAGCATTTT.

The chain recombines TRBV11-1 with TRBJ2-7, with TRBD1 matching 7 bases. The J segment lost 3 bases and the V segment lost 3 bases, leaving 8 bases of the junction unmatched. CDR1 and CDR2 (germline): SGHAT, FQDESV (reference sequence). This CDR3 region has 15 residues. CDR3 nucleotides: TGTGCCAGCAGCTTTCTAGGGACAGAAAGCTACGAGCAGTACTTC. The encoded protein is CASSFLGTESYEQYF.

The rearrangement joins TRBV15 to TRBJ2-1, with 10 positions matching TRBD2. Germline CDR1 is LNHNV and CDR2 is YYDKDF (reference sequence). The CDR3 runs 16 residues. The ends lost 0 bases at V and 2 bases at J; junction bases unmatched: 1. CDR3 in amino acids: CATSRESGRAYNEQFF. The CDR3 region has the DNA TGTGCCACCAGCAGAGAAAGCGGGAGGGCCTACAATGAGCAGTTCTTC. The full variable domain, with the rest looked up from reference TRBV15 and TRBJ2-1, is DAMVIQNPRYQVTQFGKPVTLSCSQTLNHNVMYWYQQKSSQAPKLLFHYYDKDFNNEADTPDNFQSRRPNTSFCFLDIRSPGLGDTAMYLCATSRESGRAYNEQFFGPGTRLTVL.

V and J are TRBV28 and TRBJ1-4; D is unclear. Germline CDR1 MDHEN, CDR2 SYDVKM. V lost 4 bases, J lost 5 bases, and 14 bases lay in between. The CDR3 runs to 15 residues. In DNA, the CDR3 is TGTGCCAGCAGTTCCCCTGGTGAGCGCAATGAAAAACTGTTTTTT. This translates into CASSSPGERNEKLFF. Filled out from reference TRBV28 and TRBJ1-4, the complete variable domain reads DVKVTQSSRYLVKRTGEKVFLECVQDMDHENMFWYRQDPGLGLRLIYFSYDVKMKEKGDIPEGYSVSREKKERFSLILESASTNQTSMYLCASSSPGERNEKLFFGSGTQLSVL.

This chain joins TRBV29-1 and TRBJ1-1; D not certain. Germline-derived CDR1 and CDR2 are SQVTM and ANQGSEA. The CDR3 consists of 12 residues. V lost 6 bases and J 3 bases, leaving 11 bases between the germline ends. This CDR3 is CSVLEGYTEAFF. The CDR3 DNA sequence: TGCAGCGTACTGGAGGGTTACACTGAAGCTTTCTTT.

The V gene is TRBV3-1 (or the pseudogene TRBV3-2), the J gene TRBJ2-3; TRBD2 matches 12 bases. The CDR3 spans 15 residues. The trim removed 4 bases at V and 1 base at J, leaving 0 bases unmatched. Germline CDR1 and CDR2: LGHDT and YNNKEL (reference sequence). Here the CDR3 reads CASSRLAGGTDTQYF. In DNA, the CDR3 is TGTGCCAGCAGCCGACTAGCGGGAGGCACAGATACGCAGTATTTT.

This clone was seen once. The V call is TRBV6-2 or TRBV6-3, the J call TRBJ2-1; 11 bases align to TRBD2. This CDR3 region has 15 residues. V trimming: 5 bases; J trimming: 3 bases; junction bases outside the gene matches: 3. Germline V CDR1 and CDR2: MNHEY, SVGEGT. This CDR3 is CASSPGTSGYNEQFF. CDR3 DNA: TGTGCCAGCAGTCCAGGGACTAGCGGCTACAATGAGCAGTTCTTC.

Only a few counts were recorded for this clone. V and J are TRBV27 and TRBJ2-7; TRBD2 might be the D (5 bases). CDR1 is MNHEY, CDR2 SMNVEV, per germline (reference sequence). The CDR3 contains 15 residues. V was clipped by 5 bases and J by 0 bases, with 14 bases between them. CDR3 sequence (DNA): TGTGCCAGCAGTCCCCTGAGGGAGAACTCCTACGAGCAGTACTTC. As protein: CASSPLRENSYEQYF.

The chain uses TRBV5-1 and TRBJ2-7; 10 bases match TRBD2. Germline lookup yields CDR1 SGHRS and CDR2 YFSETQ. This CDR3 has 15 amino acids. V dropped 7 bases and J dropped 7; count of bases not matched to a gene: 14. CDR3 bases: TGCGCCAGCCAGGGGGCTAGCGGGAGTCAGCGGGAGCAGTACTTC. Protein product: CASQGASGSQREQYF.

The chain has TRBV10-2 and TRBJ2-2; 12 positions match TRBD1. Germline trimming cut 7 bases from V and 6 bases from J; bases unmatched to any gene: 9. Germline lookup yields CDR1 WSHSY and CDR2 SAAADI. The CDR3 consists of 16 residues. CDR3 protein: CASMGQGAFVAGELFF. The CDR3 DNA is TGCGCCAGCATGGGACAGGGGGCGTTTGTTGCCGGGGAGCTGTTTTTT.

The chain couples TRBV19 to TRBJ2-7, with D maybe TRBD2 (6 bases). CDR3 length: 17 amino acids. The V end lost 0 bases, the J end lost 5 bases, and 20 bases lay between the germline ends. The germline gives CDR1 LNHDA, CDR2 SQIVND (reference sequence). The CDR3 DNA follows: TGTGCCAGTAGTATAGATCCCCCCGGGGGTCTTACCCACGAGCAGTACTTC. Its translation: CASSIDPPGGLTHEQYF.

This chain links TRBV30 with TRBJ1-2; TRBD1 might be the D (5 bases). The CDR3 is 14 residues long. CDR1 and CDR2 from the germline V gene are GTSNPN and SVGIG (reference sequence). The V end was cut by 4 bases, the J end by 6 bases, with 18 bases between. The CDR3 region is CAWILRAGIHGYTF. The CDR3 DNA is TGTGCCTGGATCCTCCGAGCAGGGATCCATGGCTACACCTTC.

As concerns this clone: Other DNA sequences in the same sample also yield this CDR3. This chain uses TRBV3-1 (or the pseudogene TRBV3-2) with TRBJ1-1; perhaps TRBD1 as D (6 bases). Germline CDR1 is LGHDT and CDR2 is YNNKEL (reference sequence). The CDR3 extends over 12 amino acids. Between the trimmed V and J ends, which lost 7 bases and 7 bases, there was a span of 13 bases. The CDR3 region is CASNRGAGEAFF. Written as DNA, the CDR3 is TGTGCCAGCAATCGGGGGGCGGGTGAAGCTTTCTTT.

The chain combines TRBV7-9 with TRBJ1-2; tentatively, D is TRBD1 (5 bases). The CDR3 extends over 12 amino acids. Per germline, CDR1 SEHNR and CDR2 FQNEAQ (reference sequence). Trimming pared 4 bases from V and 6 bases from J, leaving 9 bases between. The CDR3 spells CASSSQGHGYTF. CDR3 DNA sequence: TGTGCCAGCAGCTCCCAGGGCCATGGCTACACCTTC.

In this sample, this clone turned up a few times. This chain connects TRBV6-1 to TRBJ1-1; D might be TRBD1 (5 bases). CDR3 length: 14 amino acids. The germline V gene has CDR1 MNHNS and CDR2 SASEGT. V gave up 3 bases and J gave up 2 bases, with 10 bases separating them. The CDR3: CASSDGQGNTEAFF. DNA for the CDR3: TGTGCCAGCAGTGACGGGCAGGGTAACACTGAAGCTTTCTTT.

This clone was seen only a few times. The gene calls are TRBV19 and TRBJ1-5, with D possibly being TRBD1 (6 bases). CDR3 length: 15 residues. V was trimmed by 3 bases and J by 0 bases, leaving 9 bases between them. From germline, CDR1 is LNHDA and CDR2 SQIVND (reference sequence). The CDR3 DNA follows: TGTGCCAGTAGTATCAGGGGCTTTAGCAATCAGCCCCAGCATTTT. The encoded protein is CASSIRGFSNQPQHF.

This clone was observed a few times. The gene calls are TRBV4-1 and TRBJ2-1, with 10 bases aligning to TRBD1. The CDR3 sequence is 16 residues long. Trimming removed 3 bases from V and 2 bases from J; junction bases left unmatched: 4. From germline, CDR1 is MGHRA and CDR2 YSYEKL. The CDR3: CASSQPTGGAYNEQFF. The CDR3 nucleotides are TGCGCCAGCAGCCAGCCGACAGGGGGCGCCTACAATGAGCAGTTCTTC.

The rearrangement joins TRBV27 to TRBJ2-1; 11 bases are a match to TRBD2. V lost 8 bases and J lost 5; bases outside the gene matches: 5. Germline CDR1 and CDR2: MNHEY and SMNVEV (reference sequence). This CDR3 spans 14 amino acids. In DNA form, the CDR3 reads TGTGCCAGCCACACTAGCGGGGGTAACAATGAGCAGTTCTTC. It specifies CASHTSGGNNEQFF.

The chain joins TRBV28 to TRBJ2-2; 11 bases agree with TRBD2. V gave up 8 bases and J gave up 7 bases; unmatched junction bases: 12. Germline lookup yields CDR1 MDHEN and CDR2 SYDVKM. The CDR3 covers 16 residues. The CDR3 DNA is TGTGCCAGCGCTCGACTAGCGGGGAGGGGCCACGGGGAGCTGTTTTTT. Amino acid sequence: CASARLAGRGHGELFF.